Detailed here is one T cell receptor (beta chain). Its target is unknown. J gave up 7 bases and V 4 bases, and 11 bases lay outside the gene matches. CDR3 size: 15 residues. The germline V gene has CDR1 LGHDT and CDR2 YNNKEL (reference sequence). This sample is drawn from a study of identical twins. Only healthy Caucasians were enrolled as donors. Overall study results and limits: Among out-of-frame alpha sequences shared by twins, low generation probability occurred in excess. Beta out-of-frame sequences showed weaker excess sharing between twins.

One entry per CDR3 protein, called by TCRdb with MiXCR from the 5' RACE reads. The repertoire holds 280,000 or so distinct CDR3 sequences, with 6.5% to 9.5% as singletons. The same data also went into a second study, on yellow fever vaccine responses in identical twins.

V usage is TRBV3-1 and J usage is TRBJ2-5; 8 positions agree with TRBD2. The receptor was derived from a woman aged 18-35 years in good health. The sequenced sample consisted of memory (CD45RO+) T cells sorted from blood. The CDR3 DNA is TGTGCCAGCAGCCCGCAAAGCGGGGGCATAGGGACCCAGTACTTC. Translating it yields CASSPQSGGIGTQYF.